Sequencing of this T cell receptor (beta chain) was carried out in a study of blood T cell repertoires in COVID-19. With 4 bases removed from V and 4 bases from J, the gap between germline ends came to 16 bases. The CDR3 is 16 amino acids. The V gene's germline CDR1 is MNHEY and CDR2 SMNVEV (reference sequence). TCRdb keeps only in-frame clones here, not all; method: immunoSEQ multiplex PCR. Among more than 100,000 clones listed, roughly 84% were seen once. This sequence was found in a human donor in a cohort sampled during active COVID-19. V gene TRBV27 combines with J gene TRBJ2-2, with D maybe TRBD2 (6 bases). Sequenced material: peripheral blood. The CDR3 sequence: CASSYGSTGGTGELFF. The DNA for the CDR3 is TGTGCCAGCAGTTACGGGAGCACCGGGGGCACCGGGGAGCTGTTTTTT.